This TCR beta chain was captured in a study of tumor and adjacent non-tumor tissue in lung cancer. Study-wide context: Stage I to III disease affected approximately 11 men and 5 women aged roughly 30 to 76. Whole-study findings and limits: Shorter survival was associated with higher TCR diversity in tumors. Tumor repertoires had a smaller top 100 clone share than normal lung.

The template was RNA from unsorted bulk tissue. A modified ARM-PCR protocol with three rounds of nested PCR amplified TCRbeta. TCRdb re-analysed the multiplex PCR reads in MiXCR, keeping a single row per CDR3 protein. This table has about 93,000 distinct CDR3 sequences, 67% appearing once. Germline values: CDR1 SGHAT, CDR2 FQNNGV. CDR3 length equals 12 residues. About this clonotype itself: Its antigen is unidentified. An end of the junction differs from the germline gene, which may be a read error.

The sample comprised lung tumor tissue. This TCR derives from a man between 60 and 70 years old with non-small cell lung cancer. V and J are TRBV11-2 and TRBJ2-7, with D perhaps TRBD2 (5 bases). CDR3: CAINLGLHEQYF. The CDR3 DNA reads TGTGCCATCAACTTAGGACTGCACGAACAGTACTTC.